The 15 T cell receptor beta chains below were found in one sample sequenced in a study of blood T cell repertoires in COVID-19 (dated by TCRdb to 2019 to 2021). The library was generated by the immunoSEQ multiplex PCR assay. TCRdb obtained this table from immuneACCESS and retained in-frame rearrangements with V and J assigned. These tables miss some clones; where compared with another copy, unresolved V genes account for less than half of the shortfall, and the remainder is unexplained. Recorded for this sample are around 320,000 clones; about 85% of them occurred a single time. Together, the top ten hold about 2% of the sample. Specimen: peripheral blood. The receptors stem from a man aged 18 to 30 with active or convalescent COVID-19.

This chain connects TRBV10-3 to TRBJ1-1; TRBD1 is a possible D gene (5 bases). V shed 2 bases and J shed 1 base, with 8 bases lying between them. There are 14 residues in the CDR3. From germline, CDR1 is ENHRY and CDR2 SYGVKD. The CDR3 is CAISERTGNTEAFF. Here the CDR3 DNA reads TGTGCCATCAGTGAGCGAACAGGGAACACTGAAGCTTTCTTT.

This chain joins TRBV27 and TRBJ1-5; 8 bases align to TRBD1. The CDR3 covers 13 residues. From germline, CDR1 is MNHEY and CDR2 SMNVEV (reference sequence). V shed 8 bases, J shed 8 bases, and the junction held 8 bases outside the gene matches. CDR3: CASDLRGPKPQHF. The CDR3 region has the DNA TGTGCCAGCGACCTCAGGGGGCCGAAGCCCCAGCATTTT.

V usage is TRBV19 and J usage is TRBJ2-5; 7 bases agree with TRBD2. J was trimmed by 4 bases and V by 5 bases; bases with no gene match: 7. CDR3 length equals 14 residues. In germline, CDR1 is LNHDA, CDR2 SQIVND (reference sequence). For the CDR3, the DNA is TGTGCCAGTAGTTCCGGACTAGTCTTAGAGACCCAGTACTTC. Translation: CASSSGLVLETQYF.

The V call is TRBV18, the J call TRBJ1-2, with 8 nucleotides matching TRBD1. V shed 2 bases and J 6 bases; nucleotides not matched to a gene: 5. CDR3 size: 14 residues. Germline assignment: CDR1 KGHSH and CDR2 LQKENI. The CDR3 reads CASSPARTGHGYTF. Written as DNA, the CDR3 is TGTGCCAGCTCACCAGCCAGGACAGGGCATGGCTACACCTTC.

The sample holds one count of this clone. At the DNA level, this CDR3 is encoded by other sequences in the same sample as well. The J gene is TRBJ2-2, the V gene TRBV11-2, with 8 bases matching TRBD1. Trimming took 3 bases from V and 6 from J; bases not matched to a gene: 6. The germline V gene encodes CDR1 SGHAT and CDR2 FQNNGV. The CDR3 has 15 residues. The CDR3 spells CASSFNTGGPGELFF. The CDR3, as DNA: TGTGCCAGCAGCTTTAATACAGGGGGGCCCGGGGAGCTGTTTTTT.

The sample holds a few counts of this clone. The rearrangement joins TRBV9 to TRBJ1-2; D uncertain. In germline, CDR1 is SGDLS, CDR2 YYNGEE. CDR3 size: 15 residues. Trimming took 0 bases from V and 0 from J, leaving 9 bases between them. The CDR3 DNA reads TGTGCCAGCAGCGTAGGTCCGGGGTCTAACTATGGCTACACCTTC. This sequence encodes CASSVGPGSNYGYTF. Looking up the rest from reference TRBV9 and TRBJ1-2 gives the full variable domain: DSGVTQTPKHLITATGQRVTLRCSPRSGDLSVYWYQQSLDQGLQFLIQYYNGEERAKGNILERFSAQQFPDLHSELNLSSLELGDSALYFCASSVGPGSNYGYTFGSGTRLTVV.

Here the CDR3 reads CASSLGTGPGNTIYF. CDR3 sequence (DNA): TGTGCCAGCAGCCTCGGGACAGGTCCTGGAAACACCATATATTTT. The rearrangement links TRBV6-2 or TRBV6-3 to TRBJ1-3, with TRBD1 matching over 8 bases. The V gene's germline CDR1 is MNHEY and CDR2 SVGEGT. The trim removed 6 bases at V and 2 bases at J, leaving 6 bases unmatched. This CDR3 has 15 amino acids.

V gene TRBV5-1 combines with J gene TRBJ2-7; D is perhaps TRBD2 (6 bases). Germline V gene sequence: CDR1 SGHRS, CDR2 YFSETQ. V lost 2 bases and J 3 bases, leaving 12 bases between the germline ends. The CDR3 sequence is 14 residues long. The CDR3 sequence: CASSFTGAGYEQYF. Written as DNA, the CDR3 is TGCGCCAGCAGCTTTACGGGAGCGGGCTACGAGCAGTACTTC.

This chain uses TRBV6-2 or TRBV6-3 with TRBJ2-2, with D possibly being TRBD1 (6 bases). CDR1 and CDR2 (germline): MNHEY, SVGEGT. Trimming shortened V by 6 bases and J by 3 bases, and 11 bases separated the two germline ends. This CDR3 region has 14 residues. The CDR3 DNA follows: TGTGCCAGCAGCGGACAGTCGGACACCGGGGAGCTGTTTTTT. Its protein product is CASSGQSDTGELFF.

The V and J genes are TRBV2 and TRBJ2-3; 7 nucleotides align to TRBD2. CDR1 and CDR2 (germline): SNHLY, FYNNEI. Trimming cost V 9 bases and J 13 bases; bases outside gene matches: 13. CDR3 length: 12 residues. Here the CDR3 DNA reads TGTGCCAGGGGGCCTCCTAGCGGTGGGGAGTATTTT. Translation gives CARGPPSGGEYF.

The chain recombines TRBV23-1 with TRBJ2-5, with TRBD1 matching 10 bases. TRBV23-1 is marked as an open reading frame, function uncertain. Trimming at V came to 9 bases and at J to 3 bases, leaving 10 bases not matched to a gene. This CDR3 has 15 amino acids. This chain's CDR3 is CASGTSGTGEETQYF. CDR3 sequence (DNA): TGCGCCAGTGGAACTTCCGGGACAGGGGAAGAGACCCAGTACTTC.

The V gene is TRBV13, the J gene TRBJ2-7; TRBD2 might be the D (5 bases). The CDR3 loop spans 18 amino acids. The germline gives CDR1 PRHDT, CDR2 FYEKMQ (reference sequence). V was clipped by 1 base and J by 3 bases, with 22 bases between them. The CDR3 DNA follows: TGTGCCAGCAGCTTAGCCGGTCCCAATGGGCGGAGGTACTACGAGCAGTACTTC. It translates to CASSLAGPNGRRYYEQYF.

The chain is built from TRBV5-4 and TRBJ1-3; D gene uncertain. This CDR3 contains 13 residues. CDR1 SGHNT and CDR2 YYREEE come from the germline V gene (reference sequence). Between the trimmed V and J ends, which lost 9 bases and 3 bases, there was a span of 13 bases. CDR3 amino acids: CATTQDFGNTIYF. DNA for the CDR3: TGTGCCACCACTCAGGACTTTGGAAACACCATATATTTT.

V is TRBV6-5 and J is TRBJ1-1, with 9 bases fitting TRBD1. The trim removed 5 bases at V and 3 bases at J, leaving 4 bases unmatched. In germline, CDR1 is MNHEY, CDR2 SVGAGI. The CDR3 loop spans 14 amino acids. The CDR3 loop reads CASSKQGADTEAFF. Written as DNA, the CDR3 is TGTGCCAGCAGTAAACAGGGGGCGGACACTGAAGCTTTCTTT.

This rearrangement joins TRBV29-1 to TRBJ2-1; 9 positions agree with TRBD2. The CDR3 has 14 amino acids. Germline loops: CDR1 SQVTM, CDR2 ANQGSEA. The ends lost 4 bases at V and 2 bases at J; junction bases unmatched: 3. As DNA, the CDR3 is TGCAGCGTTGCGGAGCGGGGGGCCTACAATGAGCAGTTCTTC. It specifies CSVAERGAYNEQFF.